Sequencing of this T cell receptor (beta chain) was carried out in a study of blood T cell repertoires in COVID-19. Data came from immunoSEQ multiplex PCR; TCRdb stores just in-frame clones and leaves some out. The sample yields some 98,000 clones, 80% seen once. CDR3 length equals 15 residues. Looked up from germline, CDR1 is SGHRS and CDR2 is YFSETQ. The J segment lost 5 bases and the V segment lost 4 bases, leaving 10 bases of the junction unmatched. The J gene is TRBJ1-1, the V gene TRBV5-1; 8 bases map to TRBD1. The receptor's source is a human donor in a cohort sampled during active COVID-19. The specimen sequenced was peripheral blood. The CDR3 region has the DNA TGCGCCAGCAGCGGCGGACAGGGTGGGGGAACTGAAGCTTTCTTT. It yields the protein CASSGGQGGGTEAFF.